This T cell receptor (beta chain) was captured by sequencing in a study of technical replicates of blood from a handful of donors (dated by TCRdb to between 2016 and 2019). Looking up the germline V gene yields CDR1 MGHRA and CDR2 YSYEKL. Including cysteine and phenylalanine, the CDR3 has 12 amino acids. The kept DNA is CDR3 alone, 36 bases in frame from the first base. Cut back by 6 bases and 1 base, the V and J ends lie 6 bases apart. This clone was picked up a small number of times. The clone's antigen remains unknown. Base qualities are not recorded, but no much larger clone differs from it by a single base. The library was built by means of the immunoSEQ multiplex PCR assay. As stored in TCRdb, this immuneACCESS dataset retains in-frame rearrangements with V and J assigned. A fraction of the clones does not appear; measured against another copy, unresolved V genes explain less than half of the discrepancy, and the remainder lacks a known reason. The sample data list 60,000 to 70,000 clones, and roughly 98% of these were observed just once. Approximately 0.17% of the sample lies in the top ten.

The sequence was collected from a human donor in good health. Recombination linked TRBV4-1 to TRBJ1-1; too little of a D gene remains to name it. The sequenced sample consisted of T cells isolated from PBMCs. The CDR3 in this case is CASRAGNTEAFF. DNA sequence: TGCGCCAGCAGAGCAGGGAACACTGAAGCTTTCTTT.